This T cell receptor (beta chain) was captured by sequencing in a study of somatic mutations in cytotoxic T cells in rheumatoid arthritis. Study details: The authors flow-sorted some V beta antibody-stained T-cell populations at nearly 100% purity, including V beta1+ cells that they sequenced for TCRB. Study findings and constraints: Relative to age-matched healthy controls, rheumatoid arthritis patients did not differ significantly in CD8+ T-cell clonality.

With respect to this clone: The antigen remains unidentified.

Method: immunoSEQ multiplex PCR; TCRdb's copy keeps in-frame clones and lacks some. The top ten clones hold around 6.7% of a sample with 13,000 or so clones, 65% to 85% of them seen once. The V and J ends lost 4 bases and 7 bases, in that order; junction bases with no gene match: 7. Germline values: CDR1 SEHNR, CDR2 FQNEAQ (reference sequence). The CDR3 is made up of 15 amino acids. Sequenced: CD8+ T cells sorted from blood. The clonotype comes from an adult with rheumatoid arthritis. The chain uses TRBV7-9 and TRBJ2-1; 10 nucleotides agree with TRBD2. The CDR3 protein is CASSSTSGPTNEQFF. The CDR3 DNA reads TGTGCCAGCAGCTCGACTAGCGGGCCCACGAATGAGCAGTTCTTC.